These 9 T cell receptor beta chains originate from one sample sequenced in a study of blood T cell repertoires in COVID-19 (TCRdb year 2020). The library relied on the immunoSEQ multiplex PCR assay. TCRdb obtained this table from immuneACCESS and retained in-frame rearrangements with V and J assigned. These tables miss some clones; where compared with another copy, unresolved V genes account for less than half of the shortfall, and the remainder is unexplained. Recorded for this sample are about 280,000 clones; roughly 90% of them occurred a single time. Roughly 9% of the sample rests with the top ten. The sequenced material came from peripheral blood. These receptors were taken from a man younger than 35 with active or convalescent COVID-19.

V gene TRBV21-1 combines with J gene TRBJ1-1. TRBV21-1 counts as a pseudogene. The CDR3 is 16 amino acids. CDR3 nucleotides: TGTGCCAGTCCTGGTCGCCCGGGAAAATCTAACACTGAAGCTTTCTTT. This encodes CASPGRPGKSNTEAFF.

V is TRBV7-2 and J is TRBJ1-4, with TRBD1 matching 8 bases. This CDR3 spans 15 amino acids. V trimming: 6 bases; J trimming: 8 bases; junction bases outside the gene matches: 11. CDR1 SGHTA and CDR2 FQGNSA come from the germline V gene. The CDR3 region is CASRTGQGFSEKLFF. As DNA, the CDR3 is TGTGCCAGCAGAACTGGACAGGGCTTTTCCGAAAAACTGTTTTTT.

V gene TRBV5-1 combines with J gene TRBJ1-5; 7 nucleotides line up with TRBD1. The CDR3 is 13 residues long. Per the germline V gene, CDR1 is SGHRS and CDR2 is YFSETQ. V was pared by 3 bases and J by 6 bases, with 3 bases of the junction left unmatched. The CDR3: CASSSNRGQPQHF. As DNA, the CDR3 is TGCGCCAGCAGCTCGAACAGGGGTCAGCCCCAGCATTTT.

The V call is TRBV6-4, the J call TRBJ2-7, with D uncertain. In germline, CDR1 is MRHNA, CDR2 SNTAGT. Trimming took off 5 bases at V and 5 bases at J, with 16 bases between the two ends. CDR3 length equals 14 residues. The CDR3 DNA sequence: TGTGCCAGCAGTAACTTTCCCGGGTCCGACGAGCAGTACTTC. This sequence encodes CASSNFPGSDEQYF.

The chain carries TRBV7-8 and TRBJ2-1; 7 positions match TRBD2. The trim removed 3 bases at V and 9 bases at J, leaving 17 bases unmatched. Germline V gene sequence: CDR1 SGHVS, CDR2 FQNEAQ. The length of the CDR3 is 17 residues. CDR3 bases: TGTGCCAGCAGCTTGATTTCTCGGACTAGTGGACTCGGTGAGCAGTTCTTC. Translated, it gives CASSLISRTSGLGEQFF. The full variable domain, in which reference TRBV7-8 and TRBJ2-1 provide the parts outside the CDR3, is GAGVSQSPRYKVAKRGQDVALRCDPISGHVSLFWYQQALGQGPEFLTYFQNEAQLDKSGLPSDRFFAERPEGSVSTLKIQRTQQEDSAVYLCASSLISRTSGLGEQFFGPGTRLTVL.

The rearrangement uses TRBV27 and TRBJ1-6; 8 bases agree with TRBD1. The trim removed 0 bases at V and 4 bases at J, leaving 2 bases unmatched. Germline V CDR1 and CDR2: MNHEY, SMNVEV (reference sequence). The CDR3 contains 16 residues. The CDR3, as DNA: TGTGCCAGCAGTTTATCGGGGACAGGTTATAATTCACCCCTCCACTTT. Its protein is CASSLSGTGYNSPLHF.

The V gene is TRBV16, the J gene TRBJ1-5, with D possibly TRBD1 on 5 matching bases. The V end was cut by 1 base, the J end by 1 base, with 11 bases between. Germline values: CDR1 KGHSY, CDR2 FQNENV. The CDR3 covers 16 residues. CDR3 in DNA: TGTGCCAGCAGCCAATTCTGGGGCTTGAGCAATCAGCCCCAGCATTTT. It yields the protein CASSQFWGLSNQPQHF.

The chain links TRBV5-6 to TRBJ2-6, with TRBD2 as a possible D gene (5 bases). The germline gives CDR1 SGHDT, CDR2 YYEEEE. This CDR3 has 17 residues. With 1 base removed from V and 4 bases from J, the gap between germline ends came to 15 bases. CDR3 sequence: CASSLMSRRVGANVLTF. The CDR3 nucleotides read TGTGCCAGCAGCTTGATGTCACGGCGGGTCGGGGCCAACGTCCTGACTTTC.

The chain uses TRBV10-3 and TRBJ2-1, with a weak D call TRBD2 (6 bases). The CDR3 runs to 13 residues. Germline lookup yields CDR1 ENHRY and CDR2 SYGVKD. V was trimmed by 4 bases and J by 8 bases, leaving 12 bases between them. The CDR3 protein is CAISVRREDEQFF. For the CDR3, the DNA is TGTGCCATCAGTGTGAGGAGGGAGGATGAGCAGTTCTTC.